The clone carrying this T cell receptor beta chain showed up just a few times. Antigen: not known. Trimming removed 3 bases from V and 5 bases from J, with 16 bases in between. This CDR3 has 15 residues. Germline lookup yields CDR1 LNHDA and CDR2 SQIVND (reference sequence). This record belongs to a study of memory CD4+ T cells and cytomegalovirus serostatus. Whole-study context: Donors were healthy Belgian adults, 9 or 10 CMV seropositive and approximately 23 seronegative.

Assay used: immunoSEQ multiplex PCR; TCRdb lists only in-frame clones, some missing. The repertoire holds about 75,000 clones, with roughly 78% as singletons. Study findings and constraints: Each of approximately 70 CMV-associated TCRbeta sequences occurred in one to five individuals.

The sort gate was single viable CD3+CD4+CD8-CD45RO+ cells for memory CD4+ T cells. Serostatus was set by detecting CMV pp150, pp28, p38, p52 IgG. This receptor was identified in an adult in good health and CMV-seropositive. The chain couples TRBV19 to TRBJ1-2; maybe TRBD1 (5 bases). Sequencing was done on a sample of memory CD4+ T cells from blood. CDR3 sequence: CASSIKRRGGYGYTF. The CDR3 nucleotides read TGTGCCAGTAGTATCAAGAGGAGGGGAGGGTATGGCTACACCTTC.